One and the same sample provided the 30 T cell receptor beta chains below, sequenced in a study of T cells after posttransplantation cyclophosphamide. Method: immunoSEQ multiplex PCR; TCRdb's copy keeps in-frame clones and lacks some. In total the sample includes 10,000 to 15,000 clones, none of them seen once. A marrow graft followed busulfan-fludarabine conditioning, with cyclophosphamide on days +3 and +4. The sample consisted of PBMCs, taken after allogeneic stem cell transplant with posttransplant cyclophosphamide. All receptors derive from a female patient aged 40 to 50 who received an allogeneic stem cell transplant from an unrelated donor, was CMV-positive, and had acute GVHD only. Among the T cells, some may be from the graft donor.

This clone was seen a handful of times. This chain uses TRBV9 with TRBJ2-4; tentative D call: TRBD2 (6 bases). With 0 bases removed from V and 6 bases from J, the gap between germline ends came to 10 bases. The CDR3 spans 14 residues. Germline assignment: CDR1 SGDLS and CDR2 YYNGEE. CDR3: CASSVGAGINIQYF. CDR3 DNA sequence: TGTGCCAGCAGCGTAGGGGCGGGAATAAACATTCAGTACTTC. The variable domain in full, completed from reference TRBV9 and TRBJ2-4, reads DSGVTQTPKHLITATGQRVTLRCSPRSGDLSVYWYQQSLDQGLQFLIQYYNGEERAKGNILERFSAQQFPDLHSELNLSSLELGDSALYFCASSVGAGINIQYFGAGTRLSVL.

This clone has more than one count but fewer than ten. The CDR3 is CASSKIEQGGDYGYTF. CDR3 bases: TGTGCCAGCAGCAAAATCGAACAGGGAGGGGACTATGGCTACACCTTC. The J gene is TRBJ1-2, the V gene TRBV21-1. TRBV21-1 is listed as a pseudogene. This CDR3 contains 16 residues.

There are many counts of this clone. The chain recombines TRBV23-1 with TRBJ2-3; 11 positions match TRBD1. TRBV23-1 is an ORF, with its function uncertain. V was pared by 10 bases and J by 3 bases, with 6 bases of the junction left unmatched. The CDR3 sequence is 14 residues long. The CDR3, as DNA: TGCGCCACCAGAGGGACAGGGGGAACAGATACGCAGTATTTT. This codes for CATRGTGGTDTQYF.

This clone was recorded at least ten times. This chain links TRBV10-3 with TRBJ2-5, with 11 bases that match TRBD1. CDR1 and CDR2 (germline): ENHRY, SYGVKD. The CDR3 is made up of 16 amino acids. J gave up 2 bases and V 8 bases, and 10 bases lay outside the gene matches. CDR3 sequence: CAIARSGTGGQETQYF. CDR3 in DNA: TGTGCCATCGCCCGCTCCGGGACAGGGGGGCAAGAGACCCAGTACTTC.

This clone has a handful of counts. The rearrangement joins TRBV18 to TRBJ2-1, with 8 bases lining up with TRBD2. V lost 3 bases, J lost 2 bases, and 12 bases stayed unmatched. The V gene's germline CDR1 is KGHSH and CDR2 LQKENI. The CDR3 is made up of 18 amino acids. The CDR3 DNA follows: TGTGCCAGCTCACCCACCTTAGCGGGAAGATTGACCTACAATGAGCAGTTCTTC. It encodes CASSPTLAGRLTYNEQFF.

Ten or more counts support this clone. The chain joins TRBV7-8 to TRBJ2-1; TRBD1 might be the D (5 bases). The CDR3 runs to 15 residues. V lost 4 bases, J lost 1 base, and 11 bases lay in between. Looked up from germline, CDR1 is SGHVS and CDR2 is FQNEAQ. The CDR3 protein is CASSYGRVSYNEQFF. CDR3 nucleotides: TGTGCCAGCAGCTATGGCAGGGTGTCCTACAATGAGCAGTTCTTC. The full variable domain, rest sourced from reference TRBV7-8 and TRBJ2-1, is GAGVSQSPRYKVAKRGQDVALRCDPISGHVSLFWYQQALGQGPEFLTYFQNEAQLDKSGLPSDRFFAERPEGSVSTLKIQRTQQEDSAVYLCASSYGRVSYNEQFFGPGTRLTVL.

This clone was counted only a few times. The CDR3, as DNA: TGTGCCACCAGCAGAGATCGAGGGGAGACCCAGTACTTC. Encoded protein: CATSRDRGETQYF. The rearrangement uses TRBV15 and TRBJ2-5; D may be TRBD2 (5 bases). The V gene lost 0 bases and the J gene lost 5 bases, with 7 bases spanning the gap. This CDR3 region has 13 residues. The germline gives CDR1 LNHNV, CDR2 YYDKDF (reference sequence).

This clone was found many times. This chain links TRBV7-2 with TRBJ2-7, with 9 bases fitting TRBD2. V was pared by 6 bases and J by 3 bases, with 3 bases of the junction left unmatched. The CDR3 runs to 13 residues. The V gene's germline CDR1 is SGHTA and CDR2 FQGNSA. In DNA form, the CDR3 reads TGTGCCAGCAGGCCTAGCGGGAACTACGAGCAGTACTTC. It specifies CASRPSGNYEQYF.

This clone was seen many times. V usage is TRBV19 and J usage is TRBJ2-6, with unresolved D. This CDR3 is 14 amino acids long. The germline gives CDR1 LNHDA, CDR2 SQIVND (reference sequence). The V end was cut by 6 bases, the J end by 0 bases, with 6 bases between. Written as DNA, the CDR3 is TGTGCCAGTAGAGCTAGCTCTGGGGCCAACGTCCTGACTTTC. Its translation: CASRASSGANVLTF.

This clone was seen a few times. CDR3 sequence: CASSLLWDRSTDTQYF. The CDR3 nucleotides are TGTGCCAGCAGTTTATTGTGGGACAGGAGCACAGATACGCAGTATTTT. The V call is TRBV28, the J call TRBJ2-3, with 8 bases matching TRBD1. Trimming took 1 base from V and 0 from J; bases not matched to a gene: 3. Germline CDR1 MDHEN, CDR2 SYDVKM. This CDR3 comprises 16 residues.

In this sample, this clone turned up a few times. V is TRBV7-9 and J is TRBJ1-2; tentative D call: TRBD1 (6 bases). V was cut by 1 base and J by 8 bases, with 8 bases left in between. Germline V gene data show CDR1 as SEHNR and CDR2 as FQNEAQ (reference sequence). The CDR3 length is 12 residues. CDR3: CASSLGGGGYTF. The DNA of the CDR3 is TGTGCCAGCAGCTTAGGGGGGGGCGGCTACACCTTC.

This clone appeared a few times. The chain uses TRBV12-5 and TRBJ1-2; 9 bases are shared with TRBD1. Germline values: CDR1 LGHNT, CDR2 FRNRAP. This CDR3 has 17 residues. V was clipped by 1 base and J by 3 bases; unmatched bases: 9. The chain's CDR3 is CASGLDLQGAGDYGYTF. DNA of the CDR3: TGTGCTAGTGGTTTGGACCTACAGGGGGCGGGAGACTATGGCTACACCTTC.

The chain recombines TRBV5-8 with TRBJ2-7, with 8 bases lining up with TRBD1. Trimming took 0 bases from V and 1 from J; bases not matched to a gene: 3. The CDR3 has 15 amino acids. Germline assignment: CDR1 SGHTS and CDR2 YDEGEE. Here the CDR3 DNA reads TGTGCCAGCAGCTTGGTCGGACAGGGATCCTACGAGCAGTACTTC. It codes for CASSLVGQGSYEQYF.

The rearrangement uses TRBV5-5 and TRBJ2-7; TRBD2 agrees at 10 bases. Germline values: CDR1 SGHKS, CDR2 YYEKEE (reference sequence). This CDR3 comprises 15 residues. V was clipped by 4 bases and J by 3 bases; unmatched bases: 7. This CDR3 is CASSPRTSGIYEQYF. The CDR3 bases are TGTGCCAGCAGCCCTCGGACTAGCGGAATCTACGAGCAGTACTTC.

This chain connects TRBV10-3 to TRBJ2-5, with 8 bases identical to TRBD2. This CDR3 has 12 amino acids. V trimming: 6 bases; J trimming: 5 bases; junction bases outside the gene matches: 2. Germline values: CDR1 ENHRY, CDR2 SYGVKD. The CDR3 sequence: CAISPGGETQYF. In DNA, the CDR3 is TGTGCCATCAGCCCGGGAGGGGAGACCCAGTACTTC.

This clone was counted a few times. The chain recombines TRBV27 with TRBJ2-1; 11 nucleotides match TRBD2. This CDR3 has 16 amino acids. The germline CDR1 and CDR2 sequences are MNHEY and SMNVEV (reference sequence). The junction had 4 bases not matched to a gene; V was cut back by 0 bases and J by 6 bases. The CDR3 nucleotides are TGTGCCAGCAGTTTATCGTGGGGACTAGCGGTCAATGAGCAGTTCTTC. Translation: CASSLSWGLAVNEQFF.

V gene TRBV11-2 combines with J gene TRBJ1-5; D uncertain. Deletions cut 3 bases from V and 5 bases from J, with 14 bases between. The CDR3 has 15 residues. Per germline, CDR1 SGHAT and CDR2 FQNNGV. The CDR3 DNA is TGTGCCAGCAGCTTTAACCCGGGGAAGGATCAGCCCCAGCATTTT. Translation: CASSFNPGKDQPQHF.

This clone was seen repeatedly, ten times or more. This rearrangement joins TRBV4-3 to TRBJ2-1; 9 bases are a match to TRBD2. The CDR3 has 16 residues. Germline V gene data show CDR1 as LGHNA and CDR2 as YSLEER. Trimming removed 4 bases from V and 12 bases from J; junction bases left unmatched: 16. The CDR3 here is CASSPESSGGPMVQFF. CDR3 coding DNA: TGCGCCAGCAGCCCTGAGAGCAGCGGGGGGCCCATGGTGCAGTTCTTC.

The sample holds a few counts of this clone. The chain combines TRBV5-5 with TRBJ2-7; 9 bases are shared with TRBD1. The J segment lost 2 bases and the V segment lost 3 bases, leaving 3 bases of the junction unmatched. There are 14 residues in the CDR3. Germline V lookup: CDR1 SGHKS, CDR2 YYEKEE (reference sequence). The CDR3: CASSYTGGPYEQYV. CDR3 DNA sequence: TGTGCCAGCAGCTATACAGGGGGCCCCTACGAGCAGTACGTC.

This clone was seen many times. The CDR3, as DNA: TGTGCCAGCAGTCTTTCCCTAGCGGGGGGGGAGACCCAGTACTTC. Translating gives CASSLSLAGGETQYF. The V gene is TRBV2, the J gene TRBJ2-5; 12 bases are shared with TRBD2. This CDR3 contains 15 residues. The germline V gene has CDR1 SNHLY and CDR2 FYNNEI. The J segment lost 5 bases and the V segment lost 5 bases, leaving 6 bases of the junction unmatched.

The V and J genes are TRBV25-1 and TRBJ2-5, with 9 nucleotides matching TRBD2. The V gene's germline CDR1 is MGHDK and CDR2 SYGVNS. The length of the CDR3 is 15 residues. The trim removed 4 bases at V and 5 bases at J, leaving 8 bases unmatched. This CDR3 reads CASSVSGGGAETQYF. For the CDR3, the DNA is TGTGCCAGCAGTGTATCCGGCGGGGGGGCGGAGACCCAGTACTTC.

This clone has at least ten counts. The chain employs TRBV28 and TRBJ2-3; 9 positions agree with TRBD2. There are 16 residues in the CDR3. Losses at the gene ends were 4 bases for V and 2 bases for J; bases not matched to a gene: 7. Germline lookup yields CDR1 MDHEN and CDR2 SYDVKM. CDR3 in DNA: TGTGCCAGCAGTTCGCCCGCGGGAGGGAACACAGATACGCAGTATTTT. Protein sequence: CASSSPAGGNTDTQYF.

This clone appeared many times. This sequence joins TRBV13 and TRBJ1-5, with D unclear. The CDR3 runs 13 residues. In germline, CDR1 is PRHDT, CDR2 FYEKMQ (reference sequence). V lost 1 base, J lost 5 bases, and 6 bases lay in between. The CDR3 loop is CASSLDGDQPQHF. The CDR3 DNA reads as TGTGCCAGCAGCTTAGACGGTGATCAGCCCCAGCATTTT.

This clone occurred many times. This rearrangement joins TRBV7-9 to TRBJ2-7; TRBD1 aligns across 7 bases. V shed 1 base and J 3 bases; nucleotides not matched to a gene: 0. This CDR3 has 13 residues. Germline lookup yields CDR1 SEHNR and CDR2 FQNEAQ (reference sequence). The CDR3 sequence is CASSLDRGYEQYV. The CDR3 DNA follows: TGTGCCAGCAGCTTAGACAGGGGCTACGAGCAGTACGTC.

The chain combines TRBV7-3 with TRBJ2-5; 11 nucleotides line up with TRBD2. The CDR3 spans 15 residues. V was pared by 4 bases and J by 3 bases, with 4 bases of the junction left unmatched. Germline V gene lookup returns CDR1 SGHTA and CDR2 FQGTGA. In DNA form, the CDR3 reads TGTGCCAGCAGCTCTAGCGGGGGGCTTAAAGAGACCCAGTACTTC. Translation: CASSSSGGLKETQYF.

V usage is TRBV4-2 and J usage is TRBJ2-3; 9 bases agree with TRBD2. CDR3 length: 18 residues. Trimming removed 3 bases from V and 0 bases from J; junction bases left unmatched: 10. CDR1 and CDR2 (germline): LGHNA, YNFKEQ. CDR3 DNA: TGTGCCAGCAGCCAGGGGTTAGCGGGGGCCTTTAGCACAGATACGCAGTATTTT. Its protein product is CASSQGLAGAFSTDTQYF.

The sample holds a few counts of this clone. The V gene is TRBV5-4, the J gene TRBJ2-3; unclear D gene. The CDR3 sequence is 15 residues long. The germline gives CDR1 SGHNT, CDR2 YYREEE (reference sequence). V was pared by 0 bases and J by 6 bases, with 14 bases between. CDR3 sequence: CASSLGLAKQDTQYF. CDR3 nucleotides: TGTGCCAGCAGCTTGGGTTTGGCTAAACAGGATACGCAGTATTTT.

This clone showed up many times. The V and J genes are TRBV7-2 and TRBJ2-2; D not certain. V was clipped by 5 bases and J by 0 bases, with 7 bases between them. Looked up from germline, CDR1 is SGHTA and CDR2 is FQGNSA. The CDR3 length is 14 residues. CDR3 region: CASSPDTNTGELFF. The CDR3 bases are TGTGCCAGCAGCCCCGACACGAACACCGGGGAGCTGTTTTTT.

This clone was detected a few times. The junction and the germline gene differ at one end; a read error may be behind it. The chain joins TRBV7-2 to TRBJ2-5; D perhaps matches TRBD1 (5 bases). CDR3 length equals 14 residues. Germline-derived CDR1 and CDR2 are SGHTA and FQGNSA. The DNA of the CDR3 is TGTGCCAGCAGCTTCCGGACCGGACAAGAGGCCCAGTACTTC. Its protein is CASSFRTGQEAQYF.

V gene TRBV28 combines with J gene TRBJ1-2; tentatively, D is TRBD1 (5 bases). In germline, CDR1 is MDHEN, CDR2 SYDVKM. The CDR3 runs 15 residues. V was clipped by 6 bases and J by 3 bases, with 17 bases between them. Here the CDR3 reads CASSRLGGSDYGYTF. CDR3 nucleotide sequence: TGTGCCAGCAGCCGCCTGGGGGGGTCGGACTATGGCTACACCTTC.